This entry lists 9 T cell receptor beta chains sequenced from one sample in a study of cytomegalovirus exposure and HLA in healthy donors. The PCR had 60 Vbeta and 13 Jbeta primers. Clones were sequenced by immunoSEQ multiplex PCR, and TCRdb holds only the in-frame ones, with some missing. Of more than 85,000 clones detected, over 75% appear once; the ten largest clones hold 7.5% to 10%. Sequenced sample: PBMCs. The receptors originated from a woman aged 40 to 50 in good health and CMV-seropositive.

CDR3 in amino acids: CASSLGTSGRAVPDTQYF. In DNA, the CDR3 is TGTGCCAGCAGTTTAGGGACTAGCGGGAGGGCTGTTCCAGATACGCAGTATTTT. The rearrangement joins TRBV28 to TRBJ2-3, with 16 bases aligning to TRBD2. From germline, CDR1 is MDHEN and CDR2 SYDVKM. Unmatched junction bases numbered 6, after V lost 2 bases and J lost 4 bases. The CDR3 is made up of 18 amino acids. The entire variable domain, with the rest obtained from reference TRBV28 and TRBJ2-3, is as follows: DVKVTQSSRYLVKRTGEKVFLECVQDMDHENMFWYRQDPGLGLRLIYFSYDVKMKEKGDIPEGYSVSREKKERFSLILESASTNQTSMYLCASSLGTSGRAVPDTQYFGPGTRLTVL.

This clone occurred a few times. The V gene is TRBV5-5, the J gene TRBJ1-5; D remains ambiguous. Germline values: CDR1 SGHKS, CDR2 YYEKEE (reference sequence). The CDR3 totals 12 residues. With 4 bases removed from V and 9 bases from J, the gap between germline ends came to 11 bases. CDR3 in amino acids: CASSPTVGPQHF. Here the CDR3 DNA reads TGTGCCAGCAGCCCTACCGTTGGGCCCCAGCATTTT.

V usage is TRBV7-6 and J usage is TRBJ2-7; 8 bases line up with TRBD1. In germline, CDR1 is SGHVS, CDR2 FNYEAQ. The CDR3 is 17 amino acids. J lost 3 bases, V lost 1 base, and 11 bases had no gene match. The CDR3 DNA reads TGTGCCAGCAGCTTAGTAGAAACCGGGACAGGAGACTACGAGCAGTACTTC. Amino acids: CASSLVETGTGDYEQYF.

The table lists this clone with a few counts. The rearrangement links TRBV5-8 to TRBJ1-5; 9 bases are shared with TRBD1. The CDR3 extends over 15 amino acids. The V and J ends lost 2 bases and 5 bases, in that order; junction bases with no gene match: 5. Per the germline V gene, CDR1 is SGHTS and CDR2 is YDEGEE. CDR3 nucleotides: TGTGCCAGCAGCTTAAACAGGGGGCTTGATCAGCCCCAGCATTTT. This translates into CASSLNRGLDQPQHF.

The chain combines TRBV4-3 with TRBJ1-2; perhaps TRBD1 as D (5 bases). This CDR3 has 15 amino acids. CDR1 is LGHNA and CDR2 is YSLEER in the germline V gene. Trimming took off 4 bases at V and 6 bases at J, with 18 bases between the two ends. The CDR3 DNA is TGCGCCAGCAGCCGCCTCGGGGGGGGGAGGAATGGCTACACCTTC. Translated, it gives CASSRLGGGRNGYTF.

This chain links TRBV5-1 with TRBJ2-1, with 7 bases aligning to TRBD2. The ends lost 4 bases at V and 2 bases at J; junction bases unmatched: 3. The CDR3 totals 14 residues. CDR1 and CDR2 (germline): SGHRS, YFSETQ. CDR3 bases: TGCGCCAGCAGCCTAGCGGCCCCCTACAATGAGCAGTTCTTC. Its protein product is CASSLAAPYNEQFF.

The rearrangement links TRBV19 to TRBJ1-2; 8 positions match TRBD1. J lost 3 bases, V lost 6 bases, and 9 bases had no gene match. The CDR3 spans 15 residues. Germline CDR1 LNHDA, CDR2 SQIVND (reference sequence). The CDR3 region is CASRDAGGSDYGYTF. CDR3 coding DNA: TGTGCCAGTAGGGATGCAGGGGGCAGCGACTATGGCTACACCTTC.

The chain is built from TRBV5-6 and TRBJ2-5; 8 bases match TRBD2. V trimming: 0 bases; J trimming: 4 bases; junction bases outside the gene matches: 14. CDR3 size: 18 residues. The germline CDR1 and CDR2 sequences are SGHDT and YYEEEE. CDR3 region: CASSLDGAGGAGVETQYF. DNA of the CDR3: TGTGCCAGCAGCTTGGACGGGGCGGGAGGAGCGGGGGTAGAGACCCAGTACTTC.

This sequence joins TRBV6-6 and TRBJ1-5, with D maybe TRBD1 (5 bases). Germline CDR1 and CDR2: MNHNY and SVGAGI (reference sequence). Trimming stripped 6 bases from V and 2 bases from J, with 11 bases between. CDR3 size: 14 residues. The CDR3 DNA follows: TGTGCCAGCAGCTACAGGAGGGGCAATCAGCCCCAGCATTTT. It specifies CASSYRRGNQPQHF.